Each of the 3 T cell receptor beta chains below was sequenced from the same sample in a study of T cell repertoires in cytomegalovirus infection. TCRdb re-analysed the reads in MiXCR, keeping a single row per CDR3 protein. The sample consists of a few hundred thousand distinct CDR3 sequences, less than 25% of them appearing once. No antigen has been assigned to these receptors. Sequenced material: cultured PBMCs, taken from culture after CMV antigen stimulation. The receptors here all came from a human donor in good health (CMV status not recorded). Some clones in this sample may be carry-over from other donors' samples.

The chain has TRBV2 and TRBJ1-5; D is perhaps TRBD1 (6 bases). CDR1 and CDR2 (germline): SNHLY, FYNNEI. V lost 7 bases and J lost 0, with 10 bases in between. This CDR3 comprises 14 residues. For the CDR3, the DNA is TGTGCCAGCACGGGGGCCTATAGCAATCAGCCCCAGCATTTT. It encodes CASTGAYSNQPQHF.

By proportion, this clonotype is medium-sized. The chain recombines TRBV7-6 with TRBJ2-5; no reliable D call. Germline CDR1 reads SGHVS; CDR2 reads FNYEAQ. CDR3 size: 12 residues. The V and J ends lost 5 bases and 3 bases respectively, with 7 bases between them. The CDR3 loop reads CASSTEEETQYF. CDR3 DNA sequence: TGTGCCAGCAGCACCGAGGAAGAGACCCAGTACTTC.

The CDR3 protein is CAISDPGATRTQYF. CDR3 DNA sequence: TGTGCCATCAGTGACCCCGGGGCCACCCGGACCCAGTACTTC. V is TRBV10-3 and J is TRBJ2-5; D may match TRBD1 or TRBD2 (5 bases each). Germline V gene data show CDR1 as ENHRY and CDR2 as SYGVKD. CDR3 length equals 14 residues. Deletions cut 3 bases from V and 7 bases from J, with 15 bases between.